This T cell receptor beta chain comes out of a study of OX40 agonist ivuxolimab in advanced cancers. As for the study more broadly: Ivuxolimab, which targeted the costimulatory receptor OX40 (CD134), was an agonistic, fully human IgG2 monoclonal antibody. Intravenous ivuxolimab was administered to patients every 2 weeks at six dose levels: 0.01, 0.1, 0.3, 1.5, 3 and 10 mg/kg. Among the 52 dose-escalation patients, about 19 had hepatocellular carcinoma, approximately 15 melanoma, 9 renal cell carcinoma and 9 head and neck cancer. In the dose-escalation cohort, approximately 80% of patients were male, and the mean age was roughly 60 years with a range of about 23 to 79. Patients were allowed to have had prior anti-PD-1, anti-PD-L1 or anti-CTLA-4 therapy, and roughly 40% of the dose-escalation patients had previously received checkpoint inhibitors. Partial responses were achieved by three dose-escalation patients, of whom one had hepatocellular carcinoma and two had cutaneous melanoma. Peripheral TCRbeta sequencing was intended to test whether TCR sequence diversity was altered and clonal T-cell expansion was caused by ivuxolimab. The paper describes the monotherapy dose-escalation part (N = 52 patients) of the phase I trial of ivuxolimab. General findings and caveats noted by the study authors: At doses of 0.1 to 3.0 mg/kg, clonal expansion of both CD4+ and CD8+ blood T cells was observed from baseline to week 6. The antigen specificity of the clonally expanded peripheral T cells was not determined. In the 0.1-3.0 mg/kg groups, partial responders had among the lowest normalized peripheral clonal expansion, particularly in CD8+ T cells. On average, CD8+ T cells showed more expanded clones than CD4+ T cells after ivuxolimab. Low levels of normalized T-cell clonal expansion were also seen in some nonresponding patients.

In the case of this clone: No antigen is known for it. Per-nucleotide qualities are absent, and no much larger clonotype sits a single base away.

Patients with a history of autoimmune disease or receiving systemic immunosuppression were excluded from the trial. Peripheral blood for TCR sequencing was collected from all dose cohorts at baseline, on cycle 4 day 1, and on cycle 7 day 1. The samples were taken from a phase I, first-in-human, multicenter, open-label dose-escalation trial of ivuxolimab. Adults with locally advanced or metastatic melanoma, renal cell, hepatocellular, or head and neck squamous cell carcinoma were enrolled in the trial. Before TCR sequencing, CD4+ T cells and CD8+ T cells were sorted from peripheral blood as separate populations. The CDR3 has 12 amino acids, counting the end cysteine and phenylalanine. Just the 36-base CDR3 DNA is kept, in frame starting at base 1. CDR1 and CDR2 (GTSNPN, SVGIG) derive from the germline V gene (reference sequence). Trimming at the junction amounts to 1 base on V and 13 bases on J, and the germline ends lie 11 bases apart.

For sequencing of the TCRbeta CDR3 region, genomic DNA was extracted from the sorted cells. TCRbeta CDR3 regions were sequenced using the immunoSEQ Assay. TCRdb obtained this table from immuneACCESS and retained in-frame rearrangements with V and J assigned. These tables miss some clones; where compared with another copy, unresolved V genes account for less than half of the shortfall, and the remainder is unexplained. Present in this sample are about 31,000 clones, approximately 80% of which were seen just once. The ten largest clones add up to about a fifth of the sample. The source of this sequence is an adult with an advanced solid tumor such as melanoma, head and neck, liver or kidney cancer. The sequencing used CD4+ or CD8+ T cells sorted from blood, collected in a trial of the OX40 agonist ivuxolimab. The chain is assembled from TRBV30 and TRBJ1-6, with no reliable assignment of the D segment. The CDR3 in this case is CAWSATGGPLHF. The nucleotides read TGTGCCTGGAGTGCCACGGGCGGGCCCCTCCACTTT. Outside the CDR3, residues come from the reference TRBV30 and TRBJ1-6 proteins, so the full variable domain is: SQTIHQWPATLVQPVGSPLSLECTVEGTSNPNLYWYRQAAGRGLQLLFYSVGIGQISSEVPQNLSASRPQDRQFILSSKKLLLSDSGFYLCAWSATGGPLHFGNGTRLTVT.